Listed here are 15 T cell receptor beta chains from one sample, sequenced in a study of OX40 agonist ivuxolimab in advanced cancers. Assay used: immunoSEQ multiplex PCR; TCRdb lists only in-frame clones, some missing. This table holds 50,000 to 70,000 clones, roughly nine tenths found once. The sequencing here drew on CD4+ or CD8+ T cells sorted from blood, taken in a trial of the OX40 agonist ivuxolimab. These receptor sequences come from an adult with an advanced solid tumor such as melanoma, head and neck, liver or kidney cancer.

This chain connects TRBV5-1 to TRBJ2-7, with a weak D call TRBD1 (6 bases). V lost 5 bases and J 0 bases, leaving 9 bases between the germline ends. CDR3 length: 13 residues. The V gene's germline CDR1 is SGHRS and CDR2 YFSETQ. Here the CDR3 reads CASSTGISYEQYF. CDR3 nucleotides: TGCGCCAGCAGTACAGGGATCTCCTACGAGCAGTACTTC.

The V call is TRBV7-6, the J call TRBJ2-7, with a possible D match to TRBD1 (5 bases). The ends were cut back, 2 bases at V and 3 bases at J, with 11 bases in the middle. The V gene's germline CDR1 is SGHVS and CDR2 FNYEAQ. This CDR3 region has 14 residues. In DNA form, the CDR3 reads TGTGCCAGCAGCTTATTACCGGACAACTACGAGCAGTACTTC. Translated, it gives CASSLLPDNYEQYF.

The V call is TRBV27, the J call TRBJ2-1, with 16 nucleotides matching TRBD2. The CDR3 is 17 residues long. V lost 4 bases to trimming and J lost 8 bases; unmatched junction nucleotides: 8. Germline V gene data show CDR1 as MNHEY and CDR2 as SMNVEV (reference sequence). As DNA, the CDR3 is TGTGCCAGCAGTTCCCCGGGACTAGCGGGAGGGTTTGATGAGCAGTTCTTC. Translation: CASSSPGLAGGFDEQFF.

The CDR3 DNA reads TGTGCCAGCAGCATAGCAGCGGGGGCGGCAGATACGCAGTATTTT. The encoded protein is CASSIAAGAADTQYF. V and J are TRBV7-3 and TRBJ2-3; 8 positions agree with TRBD2. V lost 5 bases and J lost 4; bases outside the gene matches: 8. CDR1 is SGHTA and CDR2 is FQGTGA in the germline V gene. The CDR3 contains 15 residues.

The chain employs TRBV5-1 and TRBJ1-3, with D unresolved. The CDR3 runs to 14 residues. Germline CDR1 is SGHRS and CDR2 is YFSETQ. Trimming took 7 bases from V and 2 from J, leaving 13 bases between them. CDR3 loop: CASGKGAPGNTIYF. In DNA form, the CDR3 reads TGCGCCAGCGGCAAAGGAGCGCCTGGAAACACCATATATTTT.

This chain joins TRBV19 and TRBJ2-7; TRBD1 aligns across 8 bases. The germline gives CDR1 LNHDA, CDR2 SQIVND (reference sequence). This CDR3 contains 14 residues. With V trimmed by 5 bases and J by 2 bases, 5 bases remained unmatched. The chain's CDR3 is CASSSGGVTYEQYF. The CDR3 nucleotides read TGTGCCAGTAGTTCAGGGGGCGTCACCTACGAGCAGTACTTC.

The J gene is TRBJ2-7, the V gene TRBV4-1, with D hard to call. Trimming cost V 3 bases and J 5 bases, with 5 bases left between them. This CDR3 is built from 11 residues. The germline V gene encodes CDR1 MGHRA and CDR2 YSYEKL. The CDR3 nucleotides read TGCGCCAGCAGCCAGGGTGACGAGCAGTACTTC. This translates into CASSQGDEQYF.

V is TRBV18 and J is TRBJ2-7; D not resolved. The CDR3 runs to 14 residues. CDR1 and CDR2 from the germline V gene are KGHSH and LQKENI. Between the trimmed V and J ends, which lost 3 bases and 4 bases, there was a span of 13 bases. The CDR3 DNA reads TGTGCCAGCTCACCCCCTGTGAGTCCTTACGAGCAGTACTTC. It encodes CASSPPVSPYEQYF.

The chain recombines TRBV7-2 with TRBJ2-7; 10 positions agree with TRBD1. V was pared by 1 base and J by 4 bases, with 7 bases of the junction left unmatched. The CDR3 is 16 residues long. The germline gives CDR1 SGHTA, CDR2 FQGNSA. The CDR3 sequence is CASSLVGQGGGYEQYF. The CDR3 bases are TGTGCCAGCAGCTTAGTTGGACAGGGGGGAGGATACGAGCAGTACTTC.

This clone was counted a few times. The chain couples TRBV2 to TRBJ2-2; 10 positions match TRBD1. In germline, CDR1 is SNHLY, CDR2 FYNNEI. Trimming took 7 bases from V and 3 from J; bases not matched to a gene: 5. This CDR3 comprises 15 residues. The CDR3 loop is CASTGQGGDTGELFF. In DNA, the CDR3 is TGTGCCAGCACCGGACAGGGGGGAGACACCGGGGAGCTGTTTTTT.

This chain links TRBV9 with TRBJ2-7; TRBD2 might be the D (5 bases). The CDR3 loop spans 14 amino acids. Trimming took off 4 bases at V and 0 bases at J, with 11 bases between the two ends. Germline V gives CDR1 SGDLS, CDR2 YYNGEE. The CDR3 sequence is CASSFGLSSYEQYF. CDR3 sequence (DNA): TGTGCCAGCAGCTTCGGACTTAGCTCCTACGAGCAGTACTTC.

The chain recombines TRBV5-6 with TRBJ2-1; 15 bases map to TRBD2. CDR3 length: 18 residues. Germline trimming cut 4 bases from V and 3 bases from J; bases unmatched to any gene: 8. Germline lookup yields CDR1 SGHDT and CDR2 YYEEEE. The DNA of the CDR3 is TGTGCCAGCAGCCCCGGACTAGCGGGAGGGCCGTTCTACAATGAGCAGTTCTTC. It is translated as CASSPGLAGGPFYNEQFF. The full variable domain, rest sourced from reference TRBV5-6 and TRBJ2-1, is DAGVTQSPTHLIKTRGQQVTLRCSPKSGHDTVSWYQQALGQGPQFIFQYYEEEERQRGNFPDRFSGHQFPNYSSELNVNALLLGDSALYLCASSPGLAGGPFYNEQFFGPGTRLTVL.

The chain employs TRBV29-1 and TRBJ1-1; no reliable D call. V was shortened by 4 bases and J by 0 bases, with 6 bases between the two germline ends. CDR1 is SQVTM and CDR2 is ANQGSEA in the germline V gene. This CDR3 has 12 residues. The DNA of the CDR3 is TGCAGCGTTGGCTCCATGAACACTGAAGCTTTCTTT. Protein product: CSVGSMNTEAFF.

This clone was seen only a few times. This same CDR3 is encoded by further DNA sequences in the sample. The rearrangement links TRBV19 to TRBJ1-1; no reliable D call. The length of the CDR3 is 12 residues. CDR1 LNHDA and CDR2 SQIVND come from the germline V gene (reference sequence). Trimming left V 1 base short and J 8 bases short, with 8 bases between. The CDR3, as DNA: TGTGCCAGTAGTATAGGAGGGTTGGAAGCTTTCTTT. This translates into CASSIGGLEAFF.

The chain carries TRBV11-2 and TRBJ2-2; 8 bases are shared with TRBD2. The CDR3 consists of 15 residues. The junction had 5 bases not matched to a gene; V was cut back by 3 bases and J by 5 bases. Looked up from germline, CDR1 is SGHAT and CDR2 is FQNNGV. CDR3 DNA: TGTGCCAGCAGCTTTGGCGGGAGGTCGACCGGGGAGCTGTTTTTT. This sequence encodes CASSFGGRSTGELFF. Full variable domain (remainder filled in from reference TRBV11-2 and TRBJ2-2): EAGVAQSPRYKIIEKRQSVAFWCNPISGHATLYWYQQILGQGPKLLIQFQNNGVVDDSQLPKDRFSAERLKGVDSTLKIQPAKLEDSAVYLCASSFGGRSTGELFFGEGSRLTVL.